Listed below are T cell receptor beta chains from one sample, sequenced in a study of blood T cell repertoires in COVID-19. Clones were read by immunoSEQ multiplex PCR, and TCRdb kept only the in-frame ones, dropping some. The sample yields some 300,000 clones, roughly 91% seen once. The sequenced sample was PBMCs or T cells enriched from blood (not recorded which). Every receptor here comes from a woman aged 25 to 39 who had recovered from COVID-19. Both conserved end residues are part of each CDR3. The D gene is left open where the match is weak. Where a row states a size, it is once, few, many or the class of an expanded clone; other rows omit it.

j_call: TRBJ2-3
d_call: .
v_call: TRBV19
clone_size: .
cdr3_aa: CASSIDERSTQYF
cdr3_nt: TGTGCCAGTAGTATAGATGAGCGGTCTACGCAGTATTTT

j_call: TRBJ1-1
d_call: .
v_call: TRBV19
clone_size: .
cdr3_aa: CASSIFNMNTEAFF
cdr3_nt: TGTGCCAGTAGTATTTTCAACATGAACACTGAAGCTTTCTTT

j_call: TRBJ1-5
d_call: TRBD1
v_call: TRBV6-1
clone_size: .
cdr3_aa: CASSAVRDRGLPIAQPQHF
cdr3_nt: TGTGCCAGCAGTGCAGTGCGGGACAGGGGGCTCCCTATAGCTCAGCCCCAGCATTTT

j_call: TRBJ2-7
d_call: TRBD1
v_call: TRBV10-3
clone_size: .
cdr3_aa: CAIRDWTGGGYEQYF
cdr3_nt: TGTGCCATCAGAGACTGGACAGGGGGTGGGTACGAGCAGTACTTC

j_call: TRBJ2-1
d_call: .
v_call: TRBV11-3
clone_size: .
cdr3_aa: CASSFGNNEQFF
cdr3_nt: TGTGCCAGCAGCTTCGGGAACAATGAGCAGTTCTTC

j_call: TRBJ1-1
d_call: .
v_call: TRBV27
clone_size: .
cdr3_aa: CASRNIVNTEAFF
cdr3_nt: TGTGCCAGCAGAAACATTGTTAACACTGAAGCTTTCTTT

j_call: TRBJ1-5
d_call: .
v_call: TRBV6-5
clone_size: .
cdr3_aa: CASSKLNQPQHF
cdr3_nt: TGTGCCAGCAGTAAACTTAATCAGCCCCAGCATTTT

j_call: TRBJ2-7
d_call: TRBD2
v_call: TRBV7-2
clone_size: once
cdr3_aa: CASSFTGLAGEQYF
cdr3_nt: TGTGCCAGCAGCTTCACAGGACTAGCGGGCGAGCAGTACTTC

j_call: TRBJ2-5
d_call: .
v_call: TRBV5-5
clone_size: once
cdr3_aa: CASSTRGRGGWQETQYF
cdr3_nt: TGTGCCAGCAGCACCCGAGGGCGGGGAGGTTGGCAAGAGACCCAGTACTTC

j_call: TRBJ1-4
d_call: .
v_call: TRBV24-1
clone_size: few
cdr3_aa: CATGVGDEKLFF
cdr3_nt: TGTGCCACGGGCGTCGGGGATGAAAAACTGTTTTTT

j_call: TRBJ1-1
d_call: TRBD1
v_call: TRBV11-2
clone_size: .
cdr3_aa: CASSSLQGALRHTEAFF
cdr3_nt: TGTGCCAGCAGCTCCTTACAGGGGGCGCTGAGGCACACTGAAGCTTTCTTT

j_call: TRBJ1-2
d_call: .
v_call: TRBV29-1
clone_size: few
cdr3_aa: CSVKEDTSYGYTF
cdr3_nt: TGCAGCGTTAAAGAGGACACCAGCTATGGCTACACCTTC

j_call: TRBJ2-2
d_call: .
v_call: TRBV19
clone_size: .
cdr3_aa: CAVKVGAGELFF
cdr3_nt: TGTGCCGTCAAAGTAGGGGCCGGGGAGCTGTTTTTT

j_call: TRBJ1-4
d_call: TRBD1
v_call: TRBV6-1
clone_size: .
cdr3_aa: CASSARSTGATNEKLFF
cdr3_nt: TGTGCCAGCAGTGCCCGTTCGACAGGGGCCACTAATGAAAAACTGTTTTTT

j_call: TRBJ2-7
d_call: .
v_call: TRBV5-4
clone_size: .
cdr3_aa: CASSARRGIGTYEQYF
cdr3_nt: TGTGCCAGCAGCGCGCGCAGGGGAATTGGGACCTACGAGCAGTACTTC

j_call: TRBJ2-1
d_call: .
v_call: TRBV18
clone_size: .
cdr3_aa: CASSPSGGSYNEQFF
cdr3_nt: TGTGCCAGCTCGCCCTCCGGGGGCTCCTACAATGAGCAGTTCTTC

j_call: TRBJ2-5
d_call: TRBD2
v_call: TRBV28
clone_size: .
cdr3_aa: CASSDDASGRIGETQYF
cdr3_nt: TGTGCCAGCAGCGATGACGCTAGCGGGAGGATCGGAGAGACCCAGTACTTC

j_call: TRBJ2-1
d_call: .
v_call: TRBV6-2/TRBV6-3
clone_size: .
cdr3_aa: CASSYSHHSTGGEQFF
cdr3_nt: TGTGCCAGCAGTTACTCACACCATTCCACCGGGGGAGAGCAGTTCTTC

j_call: TRBJ1-3
d_call: .
v_call: TRBV5-4
clone_size: .
cdr3_aa: CASSRAGNTIYF
cdr3_nt: TGTGCCAGCAGCCGGGCTGGAAACACCATATATTTT

j_call: TRBJ2-1
d_call: TRBD2
v_call: TRBV7-2
clone_size: .
cdr3_aa: CASSLGGGRYGNEQFF
cdr3_nt: TGTGCCAGCAGCTTAGGGGGCGGGAGGTATGGGAATGAGCAGTTCTTC

j_call: TRBJ1-6
d_call: .
v_call: TRBV30
clone_size: .
cdr3_aa: CAWKSDSPLHF
cdr3_nt: TGTGCCTGGAAATCGGATTCACCCCTCCACTTT

j_call: TRBJ1-2
d_call: .
v_call: TRBV5-5
clone_size: .
cdr3_aa: CASSGRVVAYGYTF
cdr3_nt: TGTGCCAGCAGCGGCAGGGTGGTGGCTTATGGCTACACCTTC

j_call: TRBJ1-1
d_call: .
v_call: TRBV27
clone_size: few
cdr3_aa: CASSWGGEDTEAFF
cdr3_nt: TGTGCCAGCAGCTGGGGAGGGGAGGACACTGAAGCTTTCTTT

j_call: TRBJ1-2
d_call: .
v_call: TRBV19
clone_size: .
cdr3_aa: CASSIDRRRAVNYGYTF
cdr3_nt: TGTGCCAGTAGTATAGATCGTAGGAGGGCTGTTAACTATGGCTACACCTTC

j_call: TRBJ2-2
d_call: TRBD2
v_call: TRBV2
clone_size: .
cdr3_aa: CASSELLGTSGRSANTGELFF
cdr3_nt: TGTGCCAGCAGTGAACTCTTAGGGACTAGCGGGAGGTCCGCGAACACCGGGGAGCTGTTTTTT

j_call: TRBJ2-5
d_call: .
v_call: TRBV10-2
clone_size: .
cdr3_aa: CASMPGYRETQYF
cdr3_nt: TGCGCCAGCATGCCCGGTTACCGAGAGACCCAGTACTTC

j_call: TRBJ1-5
d_call: .
v_call: TRBV27
clone_size: .
cdr3_aa: CASSLEHSNQPQHF
cdr3_nt: TGTGCCAGCAGTTTGGAGCATAGCAATCAGCCCCAGCATTTT

j_call: TRBJ1-1
d_call: .
v_call: TRBV27
clone_size: .
cdr3_aa: CASRGLPRSEAFF
cdr3_nt: TGTGCCAGCAGGGGACTACCGAGGTCTGAAGCTTTCTTT

j_call: TRBJ1-2
d_call: TRBD1
v_call: TRBV7-9
clone_size: few
cdr3_aa: CASSWDSSVYGYTF
cdr3_nt: TGTGCCAGCAGCTGGGACAGCTCGGTCTATGGCTACACCTTC

j_call: TRBJ2-1
d_call: TRBD1
v_call: TRBV6-5
clone_size: .
cdr3_aa: CASSYARGHEQFF
cdr3_nt: TGTGCCAGCAGTTACGCCAGGGGGCATGAGCAGTTCTTC

j_call: TRBJ2-7
d_call: .
v_call: TRBV18
clone_size: .
cdr3_aa: CASSPRREVYEQYF
cdr3_nt: TGTGCCAGCTCACCGCGGAGGGAGGTCTACGAGCAGTACTTC

j_call: TRBJ1-1
d_call: TRBD1
v_call: TRBV7-9
clone_size: .
cdr3_aa: CASSIDRGVNTEAFF
cdr3_nt: TGTGCCAGCAGCATCGACAGGGGGGTGAACACTGAAGCTTTCTTT

j_call: TRBJ1-1
d_call: .
v_call: TRBV29-1
clone_size: .
cdr3_aa: CSVAAPGGYTEAFF
cdr3_nt: TGCAGCGTTGCCGCTCCCGGGGGGTACACTGAAGCTTTCTTT

j_call: TRBJ2-3
d_call: .
v_call: TRBV11-3
clone_size: .
cdr3_aa: CASSFLPGETTDTQYF
cdr3_nt: TGTGCCAGCAGCTTCCTTCCGGGGGAAACCACAGATACGCAGTATTTT

j_call: TRBJ2-7
d_call: TRBD2
v_call: TRBV5-1
clone_size: once
cdr3_aa: CASSWDISKDPSGRYEQYF
cdr3_nt: TGCGCCAGCAGCTGGGACATCTCTAAAGACCCTAGCGGGCGATACGAGCAGTACTTC

j_call: TRBJ2-2
d_call: TRBD1
v_call: TRBV28
clone_size: .
cdr3_aa: CASIPGWVDRGNTGELFF
cdr3_nt: TGTGCCAGCATCCCTGGATGGGTGGACAGGGGCAACACCGGGGAGCTGTTTTTT

j_call: TRBJ2-7
d_call: TRBD2
v_call: TRBV10-3
clone_size: .
cdr3_aa: CAISESVKPTSGRIHEQYF
cdr3_nt: TGTGCCATCAGTGAGAGCGTAAAGCCGACTAGCGGGAGAATCCACGAGCAGTACTTC

j_call: TRBJ2-3
d_call: .
v_call: TRBV27
clone_size: .
cdr3_aa: CASSQTNRGSTDTQYF
cdr3_nt: TGTGCCAGCAGCCAGACAAATCGGGGAAGCACAGATACGCAGTATTTT

j_call: TRBJ2-1
d_call: TRBD2
v_call: TRBV7-6
clone_size: once
cdr3_aa: CASSLILAGGRDNEQFF
cdr3_nt: TGTGCCAGCAGCTTAATCCTAGCGGGAGGGAGGGACAATGAGCAGTTCTTC

j_call: TRBJ1-1
d_call: .
v_call: TRBV9
clone_size: .
cdr3_aa: CASSEAGGTEAFF
cdr3_nt: TGTGCCAGCAGCGAAGCCGGGGGCACTGAAGCTTTCTTT

j_call: TRBJ2-1
d_call: TRBD1
v_call: TRBV5-1
clone_size: .
cdr3_aa: CASDRGSYNEQFF
cdr3_nt: TGCGCCAGCGACAGGGGGTCCTACAATGAGCAGTTCTTC

j_call: TRBJ2-2
d_call: TRBD1
v_call: TRBV5-6
clone_size: .
cdr3_aa: CASSSRRTGLGTGELFF
cdr3_nt: TGTGCCAGCAGCTCGAGGAGGACAGGGCTGGGCACCGGGGAGCTGTTTTTT

j_call: TRBJ1-2
d_call: TRBD1
v_call: TRBV27
clone_size: .
cdr3_aa: CASRPTGGGGYTF
cdr3_nt: TGTGCCAGCAGACCCACAGGGGGCGGAGGCTACACCTTC

j_call: TRBJ1-2
d_call: TRBD1
v_call: TRBV7-9
clone_size: .
cdr3_aa: CASSANRGGVYGYTF
cdr3_nt: TGTGCCAGCAGCGCAAACAGGGGCGGCGTCTATGGCTACACCTTC

j_call: TRBJ1-4
d_call: .
v_call: TRBV18
clone_size: .
cdr3_aa: CASSHGQWVRIDGNEKLFF
cdr3_nt: TGTGCCAGCTCACACGGACAGTGGGTGAGGATAGATGGTAATGAAAAACTGTTTTTT

j_call: TRBJ2-5
d_call: TRBD1
v_call: TRBV30
clone_size: .
cdr3_aa: CAWRRQGSRETQYF
cdr3_nt: TGTGCCTGGAGGAGACAGGGGTCGAGGGAGACCCAGTACTTC

j_call: TRBJ1-1
d_call: .
v_call: TRBV18
clone_size: .
cdr3_aa: CASSPQSGDVTEAFF
cdr3_nt: TGTGCCAGCTCACCACAATCAGGGGATGTAACTGAAGCTTTCTTT

j_call: TRBJ2-3
d_call: TRBD1
v_call: TRBV10-3
clone_size: .
cdr3_aa: CAIGNERQGVFPDTQYF
cdr3_nt: TGTGCCATCGGGAACGAAAGACAGGGTGTGTTCCCAGATACGCAGTATTTT

j_call: TRBJ2-1
d_call: .
v_call: TRBV4-1
clone_size: .
cdr3_aa: CASSRRAGAAGYNEQFF
cdr3_nt: TGCGCCAGCAGCCGACGAGCAGGGGCCGCCGGGTACAATGAGCAGTTCTTC

j_call: TRBJ1-1
d_call: .
v_call: TRBV6-5
clone_size: .
cdr3_aa: CASSLTDRGTEAFF
cdr3_nt: TGTGCCAGCAGCCTCACAGACCGGGGGACTGAAGCTTTCTTT

j_call: TRBJ1-1
d_call: .
v_call: TRBV12-3/TRBV12-4
clone_size: few
cdr3_aa: CASSEAVNLRAFF
cdr3_nt: TGTGCCAGCAGCGAGGCTGTGAACCTTCGGGCTTTCTTT

j_call: TRBJ2-6
d_call: .
v_call: TRBV5-1
clone_size: .
cdr3_aa: CASSLTGGGANVLTF
cdr3_nt: TGCGCCAGCAGCTTAACCGGGGGAGGGGCCAACGTCCTGACTTTC

j_call: TRBJ1-4
d_call: TRBD1
v_call: TRBV5-4
clone_size: .
cdr3_aa: CASSFVSGTENEKLFF
cdr3_nt: TGTGCCAGCAGTTTCGTTTCCGGGACAGAAAATGAAAAACTGTTTTTT

j_call: TRBJ2-1
d_call: .
v_call: TRBV4-3
clone_size: .
cdr3_aa: CASSPSGVYPYNEQFF
cdr3_nt: TGCGCCAGCAGCCCCTCCGGTGTGTACCCCTACAATGAGCAGTTCTTC

j_call: TRBJ2-7
d_call: TRBD2
v_call: TRBV28
clone_size: few
cdr3_aa: CASSSTSGQWTSGRASYEQYF
cdr3_nt: TGTGCCAGCAGTTCAACTTCGGGACAGTGGACTAGCGGGAGGGCCAGCTACGAGCAGTACTTC

j_call: TRBJ2-1
d_call: TRBD2
v_call: TRBV5-1
clone_size: .
cdr3_aa: CASSLGSASGRMNEQFF
cdr3_nt: TGCGCCAGCAGCTTGGGCAGCGCTAGCGGGAGAATGAATGAGCAGTTCTTC

j_call: TRBJ1-2
d_call: .
v_call: TRBV5-5
clone_size: .
cdr3_aa: CASSSSETDIYGYTF
cdr3_nt: TGTGCCAGCAGCTCCTCCGAGACGGACATTTATGGCTACACCTTC